Listed here are 14 T cell receptor beta chains from one sample, sequenced in a study of T cells in women clearing cervical HPV infection (dated by TCRdb to between 2017 and 2018). The library was produced with the immunoSEQ multiplex PCR assay. Here the immuneACCESS table is served through TCRdb, limited to in-frame sequences with V and J called. Missing clones are a known gap in these copies; in checked studies unresolved V genes cover under half, and the rest lacks a known reason. The table for this sample lists tens of thousands of clones. 6.5% to 9% of the sample lies in the top ten. The material sequenced was blood buffy coat. These receptors all come from a woman between 18 and 70 years old with a cervical HPV16 infection that either progressed to CIN3+ or cleared (not recorded which).

Note on this clone: The sequenced fragment ends 3 residues before the CDR3 boundary, so the rest is inferred from the germline J gene. This chain connects TRBV30 to TRBJ1-2; no clear D. CDR3 length: 14 residues. CDR1 GTSNPN and CDR2 SVGIG come from the germline V gene (reference sequence). CDR3 bases read: TGTGCCTGGAGAGGGCCCACTAGCACAGATACC. Amino acid sequence: CAWRGPTSTDT. From start to end, the CDR3 is CAWRGPTSTDTYTF.

On this clone: The read halts 3 residues ahead of the CDR3 end, with the missing end drawn from the germline J gene. The chain has TRBV5-1 and TRBJ2-5, with TRBD1 identical over 10 bases. V lost 4 bases, J lost 5 bases, and 8 bases stayed unmatched. The CDR3 is 15 residues long. Germline V gene data show CDR1 as SGHRS and CDR2 as YFSETQ. The sequenced part of the CDR3 DNA is TGCGCCAGCAGCGAGGGACAGGGGTTAGGGGAGACC. It codes for CASSEGQGLGET. The entire CDR3 sequence reads CASSEGQGLGETQYF.

Of note for this clone: The read stops 3 residues short of the end of the CDR3; the missing end is completed from the germline J gene. V gene TRBV6-2 or TRBV6-3 combines with J gene TRBJ2-5; 7 nucleotides agree with TRBD1. The germline gives CDR1 MNHEY, CDR2 SVGEGT. V lost 7 bases, J lost 5 bases, and 10 bases stayed unmatched. The CDR3 is 14 residues long. This CDR3 reads CASKQGLSVETQYF. The CDR3 bases that were read are TGTGCCAGCAAACAGGGGCTCTCGGTGGAGACC.

Concerning this clone: The read terminates 3 residues ahead of where the CDR3 ends, so the germline J gene completes it. V usage is TRBV2 and J usage is TRBJ1-1, with no clear D. Germline CDR1 is SNHLY and CDR2 is FYNNEI. CDR3 length: 11 amino acids. Trimming removed 7 bases at V and 4 bases at J, with 7 bases between. The CDR3 sequence is CASNKGTEAFF. The DNA read from the CDR3 is TGTGCCAGCAACAAGGGCACTGAA. Looking up the rest from reference TRBV2 and TRBJ1-1 gives the full variable domain: EPEVTQTPSHQVTQMGQEVILRCVPISNHLYFYWYRQILGQKVEFLVSFYNNEISEKSEIFDDQFSVERPDGSNFTLKIRSTKLEDSAMYFCASNKGTEAFFGQGTRLTVV.

Of note for this clone: The read terminates 3 residues before the CDR3 end, so the remaining end is supplied by the germline J gene. The chain links TRBV30 to TRBJ1-6; a possible D gene is TRBD1 (5 bases). The V and J ends lost 4 bases and 0 bases respectively, with 13 bases between them. The CDR3 sequence is 16 residues long. CDR1 and CDR2 from the germline V gene are GTSNPN and SVGIG (reference sequence). The CDR3 spells CAWNPGQSSYNSPLHF. CDR3 DNA (partial): TGTGCCTGGAATCCAGGGCAGAGCTCCTATAATTCACCC.

On this clone: Germline and junction disagree at one end, which may indicate a read error. The read halts 3 residues ahead of the CDR3 end, with the missing end drawn from the germline J gene. The V gene is TRBV4-2, the J gene TRBJ2-3; D may be TRBD1 (6 bases). CDR1 and CDR2 (germline): LGHNA, YNFKEQ. The CDR3 runs 16 residues. CDR3 in amino acids: CASSQVRGLAPDTQYF. CDR3 DNA (partial): TGCGCCAGCAGCCAAGTCAGGGGTCTGGCCCCGGATACG.

In regard to this clone: The missing CDR3 end, 3 residues past where the read stops, is filled in from the germline J gene. The rearrangement links TRBV18 to TRBJ1-2, with D possibly being TRBD1 (5 bases). CDR3 size: 15 residues. Germline assignment: CDR1 KGHSH and CDR2 LQKENI. CDR3 DNA (partial): TGTGCCAGCTCACCACAAAATAGCGGGGGGATGGAC. This translates into CASSPQNSGGMD. The whole CDR3 sequence reads CASSPQNSGGMDYTF.

With respect to this clone: The read ends 3 residues before the CDR3 terminus; that terminus is restored from the germline J gene. The V gene is TRBV29-1, the J gene TRBJ2-3; TRBD1 might be the D (6 bases). Germline V lookup: CDR1 SQVTM, CDR2 ANQGSEA. Trimming shortened V by 7 bases and J by 2 bases, and 10 bases separated the two germline ends. This CDR3 has 12 amino acids. CDR3 region: CSAGQLTDTQYF. CDR3 DNA, as far as it was read: TGCAGCGCTGGACAGCTCACAGATACG.

A word on this clone: The DNA ends 3 residues before the CDR3 does, and the rest of the CDR3 is filled in from the germline J gene. V is TRBV20-1 and J is TRBJ2-6; D unresolved. The ends were cut back, 5 bases at V and 0 bases at J, with 8 bases in the middle. The CDR3 contains 14 residues. CDR1 is DFQATT, CDR2 SNEGSKA, per germline (reference sequence). The sequenced CDR3 bases are TGCAGTGCTGCGAAATACTCTGGGGCCAACGTC. The encoded protein is CSAAKYSGANV. Given in full, the CDR3 is CSAAKYSGANVLTF.

About this clone: The read gets to within 3 residues of the CDR3 end, and the germline J gene fills in the rest. This sample includes further DNA sequences coding for the same CDR3. The J gene is TRBJ1-1, the V gene TRBV19; TRBD1 agrees at 10 bases. The CDR3 runs 14 residues. CDR1 and CDR2 from the germline V gene are LNHDA and SQIVND (reference sequence). The CDR3 protein is CASSLRDRGFEAFF. The part of the CDR3 DNA that was read is TGTGCCAGTAGTCTCCGGGACAGGGGTTTCGAA.

About this clone: The CDR3 is cut off 3 residues early in the read; its end comes from the germline J gene. The chain employs TRBV6-2 or TRBV6-3 and TRBJ1-3; no firm D call. Trimming shortened V by 4 bases and J by 2 bases, and 6 bases separated the two germline ends. Germline CDR1 MNHEY, CDR2 SVGEGT. The CDR3 is 13 amino acids. The CDR3: CASSWAAGNTIYF. The part of the CDR3 DNA that was read is TGTGCCAGCAGTTGGGCCGCTGGAAACACC.

With regard to this clone: With the read ending 3 residues before the CDR3 end, the germline J gene is used to fill in that end. The rearrangement links TRBV6-2 or TRBV6-3 to TRBJ1-2; TRBD1 matches 10 bases. The V and J ends lost 6 bases and 5 bases, in that order; junction bases with no gene match: 15. The CDR3 extends over 17 amino acids. The V gene's germline CDR1 is MNHEY and CDR2 SVGEGT. The covered CDR3 bases are TGTGCCAGCAGGCTCCGGGACAGGGGATCCCTAATATATGGC. Translating it yields CASRLRDRGSLIYG. The whole CDR3 region reads CASRLRDRGSLIYGYTF.

A word on this clone: The observed sequence ends 3 residues before the CDR3 terminus, with the missing tail filled in from the germline J gene. J is TRBJ2-3 and V is TRBV6-2 or TRBV6-3; the match to TRBD2 covers 10 bases. This CDR3 comprises 14 residues. From germline, CDR1 is MNHEY and CDR2 SVGEGT. V dropped 6 bases and J dropped 6; count of bases not matched to a gene: 6. CDR3 DNA (partial): TGTGCCAGCAGCCCCCGACTAGCGGGTGATACG. This gives the protein CASSPRLAGDT. The entire CDR3 protein is CASSPRLAGDTQYF.

CDR3 sequence: CASSLEGTDPDTQYF. The covered CDR3 bases are TGCGCCAGCAGCTTGGAGGGGACAGACCCAGATACG. The rearrangement links TRBV5-1 to TRBJ2-3; 7 nucleotides align to TRBD1. From the germline J gene comes the end of the CDR3, since the read stops 3 residues before it. The CDR3 spans 15 residues. CDR1 is SGHRS and CDR2 is YFSETQ in the germline V gene. The V and J ends lost 0 bases and 4 bases, in that order; junction bases with no gene match: 5.